The rows below give T cell receptor beta chains drawn from one sample of a study of response to subunit inactivated influenza vaccine. TCRdb fed the RT-PCR reads into MiXCR, producing one record per CDR3 protein. The table shows about 520,000 distinct CDR3 sequences, with less than 30% occurring only once. The sample consisted of CD4+ T cells sorted from PBMCs, taken about 5 days after vaccination. Source of these receptors: a middle-aged man who received an inactivated influenza vaccine. CDR3s include the opening cysteine and the closing phenylalanine or tryptophan. D genes are given only for firm matches. Clone size, where shown, is once, few, many, or a class for clones that have expanded.

J: TRBJ2-5
length: 14
V: TRBV4-1
D: -
size: few
DNA: TGCGCCAGCAGCCAAGACAGGGGTGAAGAGACCCAGTACTTC
CDR3: CASSQDRGEETQYF

J: TRBJ2-7
length: 17
V: TRBV6-1
D: -
size: -
DNA: TGTGCCAGCAGTGAAGCGGGTGAAGCGGTGGGATCCTACGAGCAGTACTTC
CDR3: CASSEAGEAVGSYEQYF

J: TRBJ1-1
length: 14
V: TRBV6-1
D: -
size: few
DNA: TGTGCCAGCACCCGGGGGGCAGGGGCCACTGAAGCTTTCTTT
CDR3: CASTRGAGATEAFF

J: TRBJ2-2
length: 15
V: TRBV27
D: TRBD1
size: -
DNA: TGTGCCAGCAGTTTTACAGGGGGCACCCCCGGGGAGCTGTTTTTT
CDR3: CASSFTGGTPGELFF

J: TRBJ1-2
length: 14
V: TRBV12-3/TRBV12-4
D: TRBD1
size: -
DNA: TGTGCCAGCAGTTCGACCGGGACAGCCTATGGCTACACCTTC
CDR3: CASSSTGTAYGYTF

J: TRBJ2-3
length: 14
V: TRBV20-1
D: -
size: many
DNA: TGCAGTGCTAGAGATAGAGGGGTAGCAGATACGCAGTATTTT
CDR3: CSARDRGVADTQYF

J: TRBJ2-2
length: 14
V: TRBV29-1
D: TRBD1
size: -
DNA: TGCAGCGTTGAACAGGGGGCGAACACCGGGGAGCTGTTTTTT
CDR3: CSVEQGANTGELFF

J: TRBJ1-4
length: 15
V: TRBV4-1
D: -
size: few
DNA: TGCGCCAGCAGCCAAGATTCCCGGGGCGCTGAAAAACTGTTTTTT
CDR3: CASSQDSRGAEKLFF

J: TRBJ2-1
length: 14
V: TRBV20-1
D: TRBD2
size: -
DNA: TGCAGTGCAAATAAGGGGGGACTAGCGGACGAGCAGTTCTTC
CDR3: CSANKGGLADEQFF

J: TRBJ2-7
length: 12
V: TRBV29-1
D: -
size: -
DNA: TGCAGCGTTGAAGAACAGGGTGACGAGCAGTACTTC
CDR3: CSVEEQGDEQYF

J: TRBJ2-7
length: 13
V: TRBV10-3
D: -
size: few
DNA: TGTGCCATCAGTGGACCGCCCTCCTACGAGCAGTACTTC
CDR3: CAISGPPSYEQYF

J: TRBJ1-2
length: 16
V: TRBV12-3/TRBV12-4
D: TRBD1
size: few
DNA: TGTGCCAGCAGTTTAGCCGGGACAGGGGTAGACTATGGCTACACCTTC
CDR3: CASSLAGTGVDYGYTF

J: TRBJ2-5
length: 13
V: TRBV5-6
D: -
size: -
DNA: TGTGCCAGCAGCTTGGGTAGACTGAAGACCCAGTACTTC
CDR3: CASSLGRLKTQYF

J: TRBJ2-7
length: 15
V: TRBV7-2
D: -
size: -
DNA: TGTGCCAGCAGCTTAGGGGGGGCACAGTCCTACGAGCAGTACTTC
CDR3: CASSLGGAQSYEQYF

J: TRBJ2-7
length: 15
V: TRBV10-2
D: -
size: -
DNA: TGCGCCAGCACCGATTCTCCGGGGGGCACCTACGAGCAGTACTTC
CDR3: CASTDSPGGTYEQYF

J: TRBJ2-5
length: 15
V: TRBV6-2/TRBV6-3
D: -
size: -
DNA: TGTGCCAGCAGTTACTCGAGGAGTAGAAGGGAGACCCAGTACTTC
CDR3: CASSYSRSRRETQYF

J: TRBJ2-7
length: 15
V: TRBV21-1
D: -
size: -
DNA: TGTGCCAGCAGCAAGAGACAGGGGGCAAACTACGAGCAGTACTTC
CDR3: CASSKRQGANYEQYF

J: TRBJ2-1
length: 15
V: TRBV20-1
D: TRBD2
size: -
DNA: TGCAGTGCTAGAGATCCTAGCGGAAAATACAATGAGCAGTTCTTC
CDR3: CSARDPSGKYNEQFF

J: TRBJ2-3
length: 13
V: TRBV2
D: -
size: few
DNA: TGTGCCAGCCGAGGGACGGGGGAGGCGAAGCAGTATTTT
CDR3: CASRGTGEAKQYF

J: TRBJ2-3
length: 17
V: TRBV7-8
D: TRBD2
size: -
DNA: TGTGCCAGAAGCTTAGGGGTTAGCGGGGGGACCACAGATACGCAGTATTTT
CDR3: CARSLGVSGGTTDTQYF

J: TRBJ2-7
length: 11
V: TRBV20-1
D: -
size: -
DNA: TGCAGTGCTAGACAGAACCAGGAGCAGTACTTC
CDR3: CSARQNQEQYF

J: TRBJ2-1
length: 16
V: TRBV3-1
D: TRBD2
size: once
DNA: TGTGCCAGCAGCCAAGTGGCGGGGGGGGCCTACAATGAGCAGTTCTTC
CDR3: CASSQVAGGAYNEQFF

J: TRBJ1-5
length: 14
V: TRBV5-5
D: -
size: -
DNA: TGTGCCAGCAGCCCGGGAGGGGGAGCTCAGCCCCAGCATTTT
CDR3: CASSPGGGAQPQHF

J: TRBJ2-5
length: 15
V: TRBV29-1
D: -
size: -
DNA: TGCAGCGTGAAAATCGGGAATAAACCCAGGGGGACCCAGTACTTC
CDR3: CSVKIGNKPRGTQYF

J: TRBJ2-2
length: 13
V: TRBV10-1
D: -
size: -
DNA: TGCGCCAGCAGTGAGTCGTATGGCGGGGAGCTGTTTTTT
CDR3: CASSESYGGELFF

J: TRBJ1-1
length: 15
V: TRBV5-1
D: -
size: -
DNA: TGCGCCAGCAGCTTGGGACTGGGGGTGGACACTGAAGCTTTCTTT
CDR3: CASSLGLGVDTEAFF

J: TRBJ1-6
length: 14
V: TRBV10-3
D: -
size: -
DNA: TGTGCCACCCGGGACGGCCCCTATAATTCACCCCTCCACTTT
CDR3: CATRDGPYNSPLHF

J: TRBJ2-5
length: 13
V: TRBV29-1
D: TRBD1
size: -
DNA: TGCAGCGTTGATGACAGGGGAGGAGAGACCCAGTACTTC
CDR3: CSVDDRGGETQYF

J: TRBJ2-5
length: 14
V: TRBV3-1
D: TRBD2
size: -
DNA: TGTGCCAGCAGCCACGCGGCGGGAGTAGGAGGCCAGTACTTC
CDR3: CASSHAAGVGGQYF

J: TRBJ2-1
length: 14
V: TRBV7-2
D: -
size: -
DNA: TGTGCCAGCAGCTTAACGGTCCGATACAATGAGCAGTTCTTC
CDR3: CASSLTVRYNEQFF

J: TRBJ1-4
length: 15
V: TRBV5-1
D: -
size: -
DNA: TGCGCCAGCAGCTTGTCGACAGGAGGGAATGAAAAACTGTTTTTT
CDR3: CASSLSTGGNEKLFF

J: TRBJ2-2
length: 15
V: TRBV4-2
D: -
size: many
DNA: TGTGCCAGCAGCCAAGCTTACCCGAACACCGGGGAGCTGTTTTTT
CDR3: CASSQAYPNTGELFF

J: TRBJ1-2
length: 15
V: TRBV15
D: -
size: many
DNA: TGTGCCACCAGCAGAGATCTCGGGAGGAACTATGGCTACACCTTC
CDR3: CATSRDLGRNYGYTF

J: TRBJ2-7
length: 12
V: TRBV6-2/TRBV6-3
D: -
size: few
DNA: TGTGCCAGCAGAACGAACAGCGTCGAGCAGTACTTC
CDR3: CASRTNSVEQYF

J: TRBJ2-3
length: 14
V: TRBV12-3/TRBV12-4
D: -
size: many
DNA: TGTGCCAGCAGTTCGGAGGTTGGCACAGATACGCAGTATTTT
CDR3: CASSSEVGTDTQYF

J: TRBJ1-1
length: 15
V: TRBV28
D: -
size: -
DNA: TGTGCCAGCAGCCAACTTAGGGCGAAGAACACTGAAGCTTTCTTT
CDR3: CASSQLRAKNTEAFF

J: TRBJ1-4
length: 14
V: TRBV10-2
D: TRBD1
size: few
DNA: TGCGCCACCTACAACAGGGGGTGGAATGAAAAACTGTTTTTT
CDR3: CATYNRGWNEKLFF

J: TRBJ2-3
length: 16
V: TRBV7-9
D: TRBD1
size: -
DNA: TGTGCCAGCGACATTGGACAGGGCGGGGGCACAGATACGCAGTATTTT
CDR3: CASDIGQGGGTDTQYF

J: TRBJ2-3
length: 17
V: TRBV6-5
D: -
size: -
DNA: TGTGCCAGCAGTTACTCGGGGGGACCCACTAGCACAGATACGCAGTATTTT
CDR3: CASSYSGGPTSTDTQYF

J: TRBJ2-7
length: 14
V: TRBV6-2/TRBV6-3
D: TRBD1
size: -
DNA: TGTGCCAGCAGCCCGGGACAGGGTTCTTGGAAGCAGTACTTC
CDR3: CASSPGQGSWKQYF

J: TRBJ2-1
length: 15
V: TRBV30
D: -
size: few
DNA: TGTGCCTGGAGTTCGTACAGGCTAATTTACAATGAGCAGTTCTTC
CDR3: CAWSSYRLIYNEQFF

J: TRBJ2-7
length: 15
V: TRBV30
D: TRBD1
size: -
DNA: TGTGCCTGGAGCCCCACTTACAGGGGGTTAGACGAGCAGTACTTC
CDR3: CAWSPTYRGLDEQYF

J: TRBJ2-7
length: 14
V: TRBV5-1
D: -
size: -
DNA: TGCGCCAGCAGTTCCCGCGTGAGAGTCTACGAGCAGTACTTC
CDR3: CASSSRVRVYEQYF

J: TRBJ2-5
length: 13
V: TRBV20-1
D: TRBD1
size: -
DNA: TGCAGTGCTCTAACAGGGGGCGCCGAGACCCAGTACTTC
CDR3: CSALTGGAETQYF

J: TRBJ2-3
length: 15
V: TRBV7-3
D: TRBD1
size: few
DNA: TGTGCCAGCAGACACCGGACAGGGGCATGGGATACGCAGTATTTT
CDR3: CASRHRTGAWDTQYF

J: TRBJ2-5
length: 15
V: TRBV4-3
D: -
size: -
DNA: TGCGCCAGCAGCCAAGCCGAATGGGGGGCAGGGGCCCAGTACTTC
CDR3: CASSQAEWGAGAQYF

J: TRBJ2-5
length: 15
V: TRBV5-6
D: -
size: -
DNA: TGTGCCAGCAGCCGCGCCCGTGACATGGGGGAGACCCAGTACTTC
CDR3: CASSRARDMGETQYF

J: TRBJ2-5
length: 15
V: TRBV20-1
D: -
size: -
DNA: TGCAGTGCTAGAGATTTTCAGGGGAGTCTGGAGACCCAGTACTTC
CDR3: CSARDFQGSLETQYF

J: TRBJ2-3
length: 13
V: TRBV4-2
D: -
size: many
DNA: TGTGCCAGCAGCCAATCTGGCGACGATACGCAGTATTTT
CDR3: CASSQSGDDTQYF

J: TRBJ2-4
length: 13
V: TRBV18
D: TRBD1
size: once
DNA: TGTGCCAGCTCATTGGACAGGAAAAACATTCAGTACTTC
CDR3: CASSLDRKNIQYF

J: TRBJ2-7
length: 14
V: TRBV20-1
D: TRBD1
size: -
DNA: TGCAGTGCTGAACTAACAGGGGATTGGTACGAGCAGTACTTC
CDR3: CSAELTGDWYEQYF

J: TRBJ2-7
length: 13
V: TRBV20-1
D: TRBD2
size: few
DNA: TGCAGTGCCAGAACGGGACTAAGATACGAGCAGTACTTC
CDR3: CSARTGLRYEQYF

J: TRBJ2-5
length: 12
V: TRBV28
D: -
size: few
DNA: TGTGCCAGCAGTGGCGGGACTGAGACCCAGTACTTC
CDR3: CASSGGTETQYF

J: TRBJ2-1
length: 13
V: TRBV2
D: TRBD2
size: -
DNA: TGTGCCAGCAGCGGGGGGGCCACGGATGAGCAGTTCTTC
CDR3: CASSGGATDEQFF

J: TRBJ2-1
length: 19
V: TRBV7-3
D: -
size: few
DNA: TGTGCCAGCAGCTTAACCCCGATTAGCGGCAGGAGCTCCTACAATGAGCAGTTCTTC
CDR3: CASSLTPISGRSSYNEQFF

J: TRBJ1-5
length: 13
V: TRBV20-1
D: -
size: -
DNA: TGCAGTGCTAACGGGGGCAGCGATCAGCCCCAGCATTTT
CDR3: CSANGGSDQPQHF